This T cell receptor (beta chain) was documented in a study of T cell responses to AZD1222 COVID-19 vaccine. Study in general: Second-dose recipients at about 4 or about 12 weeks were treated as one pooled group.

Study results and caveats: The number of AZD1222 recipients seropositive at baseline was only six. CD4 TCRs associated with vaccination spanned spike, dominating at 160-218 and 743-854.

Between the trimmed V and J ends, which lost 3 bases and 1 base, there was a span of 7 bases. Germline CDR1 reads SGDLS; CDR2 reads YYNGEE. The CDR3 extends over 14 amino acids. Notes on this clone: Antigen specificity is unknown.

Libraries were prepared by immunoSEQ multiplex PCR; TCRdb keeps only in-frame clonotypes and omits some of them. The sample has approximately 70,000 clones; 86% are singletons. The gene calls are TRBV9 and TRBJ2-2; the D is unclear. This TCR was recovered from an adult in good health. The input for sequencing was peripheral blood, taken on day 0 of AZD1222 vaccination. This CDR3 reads CASSATQNTGELFF. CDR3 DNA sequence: TGTGCCAGCAGCGCCACACAGAACACCGGGGAGCTGTTTTTT.